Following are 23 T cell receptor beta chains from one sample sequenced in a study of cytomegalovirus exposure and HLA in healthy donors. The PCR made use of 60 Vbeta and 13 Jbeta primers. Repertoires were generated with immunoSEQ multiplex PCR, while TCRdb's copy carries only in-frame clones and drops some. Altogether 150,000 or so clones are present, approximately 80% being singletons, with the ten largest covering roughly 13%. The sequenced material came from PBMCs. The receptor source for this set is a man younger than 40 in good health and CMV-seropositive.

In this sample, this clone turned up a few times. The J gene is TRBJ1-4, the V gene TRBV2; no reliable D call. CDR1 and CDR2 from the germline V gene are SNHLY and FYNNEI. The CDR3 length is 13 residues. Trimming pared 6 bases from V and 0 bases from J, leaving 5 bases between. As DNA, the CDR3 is TGTGCCAGCAGGAGAACAACTAATGAAAAACTGTTTTTT. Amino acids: CASRRTTNEKLFF. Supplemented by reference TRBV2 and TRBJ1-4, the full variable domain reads EPEVTQTPSHQVTQMGQEVILRCVPISNHLYFYWYRQILGQKVEFLVSFYNNEISEKSEIFDDQFSVERPDGSNFTLKIRSTKLEDSAMYFCASRRTTNEKLFFGSGTQLSVL.

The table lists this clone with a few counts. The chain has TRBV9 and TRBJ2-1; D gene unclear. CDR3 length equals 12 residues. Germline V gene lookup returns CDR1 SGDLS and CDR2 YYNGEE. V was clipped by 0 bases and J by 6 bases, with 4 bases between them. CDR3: CASSVGANEQFF. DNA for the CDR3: TGTGCCAGCAGCGTAGGGGCCAATGAGCAGTTCTTC.

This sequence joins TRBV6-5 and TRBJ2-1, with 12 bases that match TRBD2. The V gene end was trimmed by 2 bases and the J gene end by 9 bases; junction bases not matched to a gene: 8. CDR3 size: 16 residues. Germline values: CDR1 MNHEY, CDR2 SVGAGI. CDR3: CASSYGRTSGKGEQFF. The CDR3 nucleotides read TGTGCCAGCAGTTACGGCCGGACTAGCGGGAAGGGTGAGCAGTTCTTC.

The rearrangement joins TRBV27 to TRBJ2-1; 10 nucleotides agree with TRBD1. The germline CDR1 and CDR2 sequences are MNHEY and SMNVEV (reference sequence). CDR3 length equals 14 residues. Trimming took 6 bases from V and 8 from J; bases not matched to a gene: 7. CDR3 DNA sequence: TGTGCCAGCAGAGGGACAGGGGTTCTCGATGAGCAGTTCTTC. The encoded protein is CASRGTGVLDEQFF.

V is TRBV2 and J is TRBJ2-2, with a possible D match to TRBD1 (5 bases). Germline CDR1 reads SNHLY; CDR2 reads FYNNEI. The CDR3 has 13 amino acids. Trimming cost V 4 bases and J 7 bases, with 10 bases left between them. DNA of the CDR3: TGTGCCAGCAGTGTCAGGGTGGGCGGGGAGCTGTTTTTT. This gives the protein CASSVRVGGELFF.

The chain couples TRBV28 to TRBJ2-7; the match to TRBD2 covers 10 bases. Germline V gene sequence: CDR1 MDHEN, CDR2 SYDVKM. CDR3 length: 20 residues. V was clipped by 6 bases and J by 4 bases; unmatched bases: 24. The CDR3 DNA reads TGTGCCAGCAGCCTACCGTCTAGCGGGAGCAAATTCCGATACCTTTACGAGCAGTACTTC. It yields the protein CASSLPSSGSKFRYLYEQYF.

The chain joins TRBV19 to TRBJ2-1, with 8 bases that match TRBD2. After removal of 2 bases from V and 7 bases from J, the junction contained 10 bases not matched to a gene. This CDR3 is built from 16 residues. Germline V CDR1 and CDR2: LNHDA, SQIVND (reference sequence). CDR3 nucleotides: TGTGCCAGTAGTATACTCGCGGGGGGCGCGGGGAATGAGCAGTTCTTC. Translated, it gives CASSILAGGAGNEQFF.

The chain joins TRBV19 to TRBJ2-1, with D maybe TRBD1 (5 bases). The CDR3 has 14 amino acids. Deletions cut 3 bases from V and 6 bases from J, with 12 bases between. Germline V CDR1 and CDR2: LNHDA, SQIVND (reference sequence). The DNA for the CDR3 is TGTGCCAGTAGTATGTACAGACAGTCCAATGAGCAGTTCTTC. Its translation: CASSMYRQSNEQFF.

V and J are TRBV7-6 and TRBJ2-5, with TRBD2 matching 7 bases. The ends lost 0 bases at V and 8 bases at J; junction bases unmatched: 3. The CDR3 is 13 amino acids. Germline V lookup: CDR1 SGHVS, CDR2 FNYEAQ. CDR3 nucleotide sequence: TGTGCCAGCAGCTTAGCCCGCGGGGGAACCCAGTACTTC. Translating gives CASSLARGGTQYF.

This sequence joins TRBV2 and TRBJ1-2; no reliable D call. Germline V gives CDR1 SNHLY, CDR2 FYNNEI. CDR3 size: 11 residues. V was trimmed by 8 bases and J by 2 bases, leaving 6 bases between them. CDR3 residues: CASVRNYGYTF. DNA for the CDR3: TGTGCCAGCGTCAGGAACTATGGCTACACCTTC.

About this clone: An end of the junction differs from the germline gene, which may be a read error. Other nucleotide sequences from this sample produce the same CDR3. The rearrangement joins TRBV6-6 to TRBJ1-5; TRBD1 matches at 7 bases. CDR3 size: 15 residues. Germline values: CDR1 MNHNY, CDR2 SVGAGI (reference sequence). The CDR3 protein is CASSPVGLTGQPQHF. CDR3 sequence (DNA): TGTGCCAGCAGCCCCGTGGGGTTGACAGGGCAGCCCCAGCACTTT.

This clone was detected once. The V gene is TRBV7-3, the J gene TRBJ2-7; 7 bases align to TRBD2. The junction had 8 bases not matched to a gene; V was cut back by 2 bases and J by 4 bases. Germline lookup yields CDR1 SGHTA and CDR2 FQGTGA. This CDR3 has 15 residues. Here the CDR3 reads CASSLEGGPSYEQYF. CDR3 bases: TGTGCCAGCAGCTTAGAGGGAGGGCCTTCTTACGAGCAGTACTTC. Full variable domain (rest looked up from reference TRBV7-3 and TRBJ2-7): GAGVSQTPSNKVTEKGKYVELRCDPISGHTALYWYRQSLGQGPEFLIYFQGTGAADDSGLPNDRFFAVRPEGSVSTLKIQRTERGDSAVYLCASSLEGGPSYEQYFGPGTRLTVT.

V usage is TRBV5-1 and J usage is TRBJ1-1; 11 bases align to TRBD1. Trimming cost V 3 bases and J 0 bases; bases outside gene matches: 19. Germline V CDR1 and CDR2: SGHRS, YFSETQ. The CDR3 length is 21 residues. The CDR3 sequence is CASSSYPTGQGARDMNTEAFF. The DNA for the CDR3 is TGCGCCAGCAGCTCGTACCCGACTGGACAGGGGGCGCGTGATATGAACACTGAAGCTTTCTTT.

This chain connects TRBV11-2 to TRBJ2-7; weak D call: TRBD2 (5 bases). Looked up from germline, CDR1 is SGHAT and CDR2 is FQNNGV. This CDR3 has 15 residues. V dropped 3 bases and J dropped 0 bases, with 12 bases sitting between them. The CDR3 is CASSFTAGSSYEQYF. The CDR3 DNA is TGTGCCAGCAGCTTCACCGCGGGTAGCTCCTACGAGCAGTACTTC.

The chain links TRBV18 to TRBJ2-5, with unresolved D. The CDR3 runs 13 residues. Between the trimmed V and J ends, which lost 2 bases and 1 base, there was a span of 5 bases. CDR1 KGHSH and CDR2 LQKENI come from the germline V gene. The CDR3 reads CASSPGPQETQYF. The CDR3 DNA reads TGTGCCAGCTCACCAGGCCCCCAAGAGACCCAGTACTTC.

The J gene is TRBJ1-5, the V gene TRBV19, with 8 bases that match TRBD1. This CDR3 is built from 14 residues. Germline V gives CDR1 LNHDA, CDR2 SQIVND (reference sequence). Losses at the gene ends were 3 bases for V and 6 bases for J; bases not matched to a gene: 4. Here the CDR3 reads CASSIGQGAQPQHF. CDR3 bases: TGTGCCAGTAGTATCGGGCAGGGGGCTCAGCCCCAGCATTTT.

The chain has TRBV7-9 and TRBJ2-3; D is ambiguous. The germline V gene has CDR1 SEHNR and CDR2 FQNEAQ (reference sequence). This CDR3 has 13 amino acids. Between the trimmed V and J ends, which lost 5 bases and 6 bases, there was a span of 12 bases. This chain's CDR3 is CASSPMVEDTQYF. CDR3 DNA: TGTGCCAGCAGCCCCATGGTGGAGGATACGCAGTATTTT. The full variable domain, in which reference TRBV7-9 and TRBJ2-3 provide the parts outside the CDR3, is DTGVSQNPRHKITKRGQNVTFRCDPISEHNRLYWYRQTLGQGPEFLTYFQNEAQLEKSRLLSDRFSAERPKGSFSTLEIQRTEQGDSAMYLCASSPMVEDTQYFGPGTRLTVL.

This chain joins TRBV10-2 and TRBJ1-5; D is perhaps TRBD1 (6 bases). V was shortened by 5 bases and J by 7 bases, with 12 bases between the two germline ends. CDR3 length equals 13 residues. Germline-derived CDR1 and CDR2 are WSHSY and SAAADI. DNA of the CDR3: TGCGCCAGCAGTTCTCAGGGGAACCAGCCCCAGCATTTT. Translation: CASSSQGNQPQHF.

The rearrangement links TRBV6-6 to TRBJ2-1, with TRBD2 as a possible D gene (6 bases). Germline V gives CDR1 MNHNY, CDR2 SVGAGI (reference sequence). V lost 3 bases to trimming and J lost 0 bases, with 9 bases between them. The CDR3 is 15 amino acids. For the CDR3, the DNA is TGTGCCAGCAGTTATAGCGGAACCTCCTACAATGAGCAGTTCTTC. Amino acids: CASSYSGTSYNEQFF.

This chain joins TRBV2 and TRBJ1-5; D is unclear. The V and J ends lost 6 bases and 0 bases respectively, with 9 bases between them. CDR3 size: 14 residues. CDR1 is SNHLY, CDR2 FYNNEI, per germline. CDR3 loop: CASRKTASNQPQHF. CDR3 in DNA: TGTGCCAGCAGAAAAACTGCTAGCAATCAGCCCCAGCATTTT.

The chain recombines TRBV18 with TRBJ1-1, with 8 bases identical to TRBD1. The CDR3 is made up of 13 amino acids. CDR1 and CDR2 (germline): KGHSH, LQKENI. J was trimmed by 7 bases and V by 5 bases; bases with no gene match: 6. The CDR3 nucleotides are TGTGCCAGCTCAGGGCAGGGGGCAGGTGAAGCTTTCTTT. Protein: CASSGQGAGEAFF. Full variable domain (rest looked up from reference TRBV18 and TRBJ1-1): NAGVMQNPRHLVRRRGQEARLRCSPMKGHSHVYWYRQLPEEGLKFMVYLQKENIIDESGMPKERFSAEFPKEGPSILRIQQVVRGDSAAYFCASSGQGAGEAFFGQGTRLTVV.

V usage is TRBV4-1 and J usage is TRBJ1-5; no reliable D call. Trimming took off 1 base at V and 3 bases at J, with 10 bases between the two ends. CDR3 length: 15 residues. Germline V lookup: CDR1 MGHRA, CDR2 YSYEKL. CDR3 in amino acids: CASSQVYGVNQPQHF. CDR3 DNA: TGCGCCAGCAGCCAAGTGTACGGGGTCAATCAGCCCCAGCATTTT.

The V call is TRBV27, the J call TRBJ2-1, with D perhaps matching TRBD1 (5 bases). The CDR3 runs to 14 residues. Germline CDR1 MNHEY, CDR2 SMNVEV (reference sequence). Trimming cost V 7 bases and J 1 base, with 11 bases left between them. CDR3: CASTLQGSYNEQFF. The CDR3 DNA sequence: TGTGCCAGCACCCTCCAGGGTTCCTACAATGAGCAGTTCTTC.